Listed here is a single T cell receptor (beta chain). The antigen is not known. The J segment lost 4 bases and the V segment lost 4 bases, leaving 7 bases of the junction unmatched. Germline-derived CDR1 and CDR2 are LNHDA and SQIVND (reference sequence). The CDR3 covers 15 residues. Only in-frame clones appear in the TCRdb table, and some are missing; sequencing was by immunoSEQ multiplex PCR. The sample shows 110,000 to 150,000 clones, approximately 90% of them seen only once. These data originate in a study of T cell responses to AZD1222 COVID-19 vaccine. Overall study: Pooling was applied to second doses at about 4 or about 12 weeks.

Whole-study results and caveats: The number of AZD1222 recipients seropositive at baseline was only 5 to 7.

The receptor was derived from an adult in good health. Sequenced here: peripheral blood, sampled on day 0 of AZD1222 vaccination. The chain employs TRBV19 and TRBJ2-7, with TRBD1 identical over 10 bases. The CDR3 region is CASSTPGQGRYEQYF. CDR3 DNA sequence: TGTGCCAGTAGTACCCCGGGACAGGGGCGATACGAGCAGTACTTC.